This T cell receptor (beta chain) originates from a study of T cell responses to AZD1222 COVID-19 vaccine. Findings and caveats of the study: The reported proportion of spike-specific TCRs targeting unmutated variant regions was nearly half.

In regard to this clone: As yet, its antigen is unknown.

Sequenced by immunoSEQ multiplex PCR; TCRdb stores in-frame clones only, minus some. This sample has about 130,000 clones; 75% to 95% occur once, and the top ten carry 6.9%. The source material was peripheral blood, sampled on day 0 of AZD1222 vaccination. The receptor's source is an adult in good health.

CDR3 nucleotides: TGTGCCAGCAGTTTCCCAGGCGATACGCAGTATTTT. Translation: CASSFPGDTQYF. The J gene is TRBJ2-3, the V gene TRBV28; D gene ambiguous. This CDR3 region has 12 residues. From germline, CDR1 is MDHEN and CDR2 SYDVKM. V gave up 3 bases and J gave up 6 bases, with 7 bases separating them.